The 16 T cell receptor beta chains below were found in one sample sequenced in a study of cytomegalovirus exposure and HLA in healthy donors. The primer mix had 60 Vbeta and 13 Jbeta primers. Using immunoSEQ multiplex PCR, the repertoire was profiled, and TCRdb retains in-frame clones only, with some absent. The sample comprises more than 85,000 clones, approximately 80% of which are singletons, and around 3.5% rests with the top ten. The material sequenced was PBMCs. The receptor source for this set is a male donor in good health and CMV-seropositive.

The chain recombines TRBV5-1 with TRBJ1-5; D is undetermined. This CDR3 comprises 15 residues. Germline V gene data show CDR1 as SGHRS and CDR2 as YFSETQ. The V end was cut by 0 bases, the J end by 5 bases, with 12 bases between. This CDR3 is CASSLAGVQDQPQHF. The CDR3, as DNA: TGCGCCAGCAGCTTGGCCGGTGTCCAAGATCAGCCCCAGCATTTT.

This chain connects TRBV6-1 to TRBJ1-2; TRBD1 is a possible D gene (6 bases). From germline, CDR1 is MNHNS and CDR2 SASEGT. The V end lost 6 bases, the J end lost 2 bases, and 16 bases lay between the germline ends. This CDR3 is 15 amino acids long. The CDR3 DNA follows: TGTGCCAGCAGACAGGGAAAGGAGAGGAACTATGGCTACACCTTC. Protein sequence: CASRQGKERNYGYTF.

The chain employs TRBV27 and TRBJ1-5; possibly TRBD1 for D (5 bases). Germline lookup yields CDR1 MNHEY and CDR2 SMNVEV (reference sequence). The CDR3 has 13 amino acids. Trimming took off 3 bases at V and 7 bases at J, with 10 bases between the two ends. CDR3 sequence: CASSFSGGQPQHF. The CDR3 DNA follows: TGTGCCAGCAGTTTTTCCGGGGGACAGCCCCAGCATTTT.

The chain recombines TRBV25-1 with TRBJ1-1; D is possibly TRBD1 (5 bases). V was trimmed by 1 base and J by 5 bases, leaving 11 bases between them. Germline V gives CDR1 MGHDK, CDR2 SYGVNS. CDR3 length: 14 residues. CDR3 coding DNA: TGTGCCAGCAGTGAATCTAGGGGTCGGACTGAAGCTTTCTTT. Translation gives CASSESRGRTEAFF.

This chain links TRBV5-4 with TRBJ2-7, with 11 bases lining up with TRBD2. Germline values: CDR1 SGHNT, CDR2 YYREEE (reference sequence). The CDR3 is 16 residues long. The junction had 9 bases not matched to a gene; V was cut back by 5 bases and J by 2 bases. DNA of the CDR3: TGTGCCAGCAGACGTACTAGCGGGGGCCTAACCTACGAGCAGTACTTC. Amino acids: CASRRTSGGLTYEQYF.

For the CDR3, the DNA is TGTGCCAGCAGTGAAATGGGTTTGCAGGGCTCTGAAGCTTTCTTT. Amino acid sequence: CASSEMGLQGSEAFF. The rearrangement links TRBV2 to TRBJ1-1; possibly TRBD1 for D (5 bases). V was clipped by 2 bases and J by 6 bases, with 16 bases between them. Germline V gene data show CDR1 as SNHLY and CDR2 as FYNNEI. CDR3 size: 15 residues.

About this clone: An end of the junction does not agree with germline; a read error may underlie this. The J gene is TRBJ2-7, the V gene TRBV15; perhaps TRBD1 as D (6 bases). This CDR3 spans 13 amino acids. Germline V gene lookup returns CDR1 LNHNV and CDR2 YYDKDF (reference sequence). The CDR3 coding sequence is TGTGCCACCAGCGGAACCGGGACATTAACCCCGAACTTC. Residues: CATSGTGTLTPNF.

This clone was observed a single time. The chain links TRBV5-1 to TRBJ2-5; tentative D call: TRBD2 (6 bases). Germline CDR1 reads SGHRS; CDR2 reads YFSETQ. The CDR3 is made up of 15 amino acids. Trimming took off 4 bases at V and 0 bases at J, with 13 bases between the two ends. The CDR3 bases are TGCGCCAGCAGCGGGGGAGGCAGCAACCAAGAGACCCAGTACTTC. Amino acids: CASSGGGSNQETQYF.

This clone was counted a few times. This sequence joins TRBV5-4 and TRBJ1-1; tentatively, D is TRBD1 (6 bases). Per the germline V gene, CDR1 is SGHNT and CDR2 is YYREEE (reference sequence). V gave up 1 base and J gave up 11 bases, with 18 bases separating them. The CDR3 extends over 14 amino acids. CDR3 bases: TGTGCCAGCAGCTTGAGGTTGGTGGGGGCTTCGGCTTTCTTT. Translating gives CASSLRLVGASAFF.

This clone appeared a few times. This chain connects TRBV30 to TRBJ2-6; 7 bases are a match to TRBD1. Trimming at V came to 8 bases and at J to 2 bases, leaving 3 bases not matched to a gene. From germline, CDR1 is GTSNPN and CDR2 SVGIG (reference sequence). This CDR3 is 13 amino acids long. The CDR3 spells CATDRAGANVLTF. The DNA of the CDR3 is TGTGCCACCGACAGGGCTGGGGCCAACGTCCTGACTTTC.

CDR3 sequence: CASSSRGRDTGELFF. The CDR3 DNA reads TGTGCCAGCAGCTCCAGGGGGCGGGACACCGGGGAGCTGTTTTTT. The gene calls are TRBV5-6 and TRBJ2-2; 8 nucleotides align to TRBD1. This CDR3 comprises 15 residues. Trimming cost V 3 bases and J 3 bases; bases outside gene matches: 4. Germline V gene data show CDR1 as SGHDT and CDR2 as YYEEEE.

The DNA for the CDR3 is TGTGCCAGCAGTACAAAAGTCAGCAGGGTCACCGGGGAGCTGTTTTTT. Protein product: CASSTKVSRVTGELFF. This chain links TRBV2 with TRBJ2-2; tentative D call: TRBD1 (5 bases). The CDR3 is 16 amino acids. The V and J ends lost 5 bases and 4 bases respectively, with 17 bases between them. Germline V gene lookup returns CDR1 SNHLY and CDR2 FYNNEI.

In its sample, this clone was seen a few times. The V gene is TRBV13, the J gene TRBJ2-7; D is ambiguous. V lost 0 bases to trimming and J lost 6 bases, with 6 bases between them. Germline-derived CDR1 and CDR2 are PRHDT and FYEKMQ (reference sequence). The CDR3 runs to 12 residues. The CDR3 coding sequence is TGTGCCAGCAGCTTAGGCCAAGCCGAGCAGTACTTC. This codes for CASSLGQAEQYF.

The chain is built from TRBV7-2 and TRBJ1-5, with 10 bases aligning to TRBD1. The CDR3 covers 17 residues. The V gene's germline CDR1 is SGHTA and CDR2 FQGNSA. With 5 bases clipped from V and 6 bases from J, the junction kept 13 bases outside the gene matches. The CDR3 reads CASSPFKGQGVIQPQHF. The CDR3 coding sequence is TGTGCCAGCAGCCCATTTAAAGGACAGGGGGTAATTCAGCCCCAGCATTTT.

The J gene is TRBJ2-7, the V gene TRBV5-1; tentative D call: TRBD1 (5 bases). Germline V gene sequence: CDR1 SGHRS, CDR2 YFSETQ. The length of the CDR3 is 15 residues. V was trimmed by 1 base and J by 2 bases, leaving 13 bases between them. The CDR3 loop is CASSLYQGRPYEQYF. Here the CDR3 DNA reads TGCGCCAGCAGCTTGTATCAGGGCAGACCCTACGAGCAGTACTTC.

The chain employs TRBV4-1 and TRBJ2-5; unclear D gene. Germline CDR1 is MGHRA and CDR2 is YSYEKL. The V gene lost 3 bases and the J gene lost 2 bases, with 16 bases spanning the gap. The CDR3 spans 16 residues. The CDR3 spells CASSQVMEQSQETQYF. The CDR3 nucleotides are TGCGCCAGCAGCCAGGTTATGGAGCAGTCTCAAGAGACCCAGTACTTC.